What follows describes a single T cell receptor beta chain. The antigen remains undetermined. The data derive from a study of blood T cells in healthy people across ages. Study information: About one barcoded TCR beta cDNA was captured per two T cells. Study-wide results and caveats: A roughly linear age-dependent decrease characterized TCR beta diversity per million T cells.

Next came a second PCR, run for about 6 to 11 cycles, which used a sample-barcoded 5' primer along with a J-beta primer mix. TCRdb analysed the 5' RACE reads with MiXCR anew, one entry per CDR3 protein. The sample lists over 1,300,000 distinct CDR3 sequences; roughly 64% were seen once. V was clipped by 2 bases and J by 0 bases; unmatched bases: 5. The CDR3 has 16 residues. The germline V gene encodes CDR1 SGHAT and CDR2 FQNNGV. The TCR comes from a man aged 18 to 29 in good health. The chain employs TRBV11-2 and TRBJ2-3; 7 bases are a match to TRBD2. Sequenced sample: blood. DNA for the CDR3: TGTGCCAGCAGCTTATGGCGGGGGAGGAGCACAGATACGCAGTATTTT. Its protein is CASSLWRGRSTDTQYF.